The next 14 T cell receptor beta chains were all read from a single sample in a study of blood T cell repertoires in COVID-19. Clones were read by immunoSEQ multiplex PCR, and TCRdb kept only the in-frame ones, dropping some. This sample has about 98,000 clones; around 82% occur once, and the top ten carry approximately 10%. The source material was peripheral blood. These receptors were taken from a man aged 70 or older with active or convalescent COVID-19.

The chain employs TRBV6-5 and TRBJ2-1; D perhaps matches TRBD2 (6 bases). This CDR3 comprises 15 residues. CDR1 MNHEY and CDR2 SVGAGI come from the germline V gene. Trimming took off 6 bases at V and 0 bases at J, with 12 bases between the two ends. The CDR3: CASSRGGTSYNEQFF. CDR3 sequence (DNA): TGTGCCAGCAGCCGTGGGGGGACCTCCTACAATGAGCAGTTCTTC.

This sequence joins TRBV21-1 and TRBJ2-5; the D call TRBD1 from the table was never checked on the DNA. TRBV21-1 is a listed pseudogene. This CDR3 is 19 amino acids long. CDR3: CASSKVEATRRDNQETQYF. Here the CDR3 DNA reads TGTGCCAGCAGCAAAGTCGAAGCCACCCGCCGGGACAACCAAGAGACCCAGTACTTC.

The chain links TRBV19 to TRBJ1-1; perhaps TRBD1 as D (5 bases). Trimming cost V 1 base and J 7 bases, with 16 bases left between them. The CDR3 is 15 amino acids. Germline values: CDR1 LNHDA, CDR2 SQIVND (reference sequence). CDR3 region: CASSIVGRAGREAFF. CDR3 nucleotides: TGTGCCAGTAGTATAGTTGGCAGGGCGGGACGTGAAGCTTTCTTT. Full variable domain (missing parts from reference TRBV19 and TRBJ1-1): DGGITQSPKYLFRKEGQNVTLSCEQNLNHDAMYWYRQDPGQGLRLIYYSQIVNDFQKGDIAEGYSVSREKKESFPLTVTSAQKNPTAFYLCASSIVGRAGREAFFGQGTRLTVV.

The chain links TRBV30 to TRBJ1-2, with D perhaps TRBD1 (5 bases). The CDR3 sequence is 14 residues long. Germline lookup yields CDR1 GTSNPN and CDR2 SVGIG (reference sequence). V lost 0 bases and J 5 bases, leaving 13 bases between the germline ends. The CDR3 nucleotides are TGTGCCTGGAGTGTCCCAAGGGGAGGGTATGGCTACACCTTC. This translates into CAWSVPRGGYGYTF.

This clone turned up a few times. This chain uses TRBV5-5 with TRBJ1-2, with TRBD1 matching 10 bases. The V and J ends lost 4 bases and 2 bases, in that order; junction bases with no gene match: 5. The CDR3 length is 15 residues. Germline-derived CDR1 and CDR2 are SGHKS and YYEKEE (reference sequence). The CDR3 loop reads CASSTPGQGNYGYTF. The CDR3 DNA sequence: TGTGCCAGCAGCACTCCGGGACAGGGGAACTATGGCTACACCTTC.

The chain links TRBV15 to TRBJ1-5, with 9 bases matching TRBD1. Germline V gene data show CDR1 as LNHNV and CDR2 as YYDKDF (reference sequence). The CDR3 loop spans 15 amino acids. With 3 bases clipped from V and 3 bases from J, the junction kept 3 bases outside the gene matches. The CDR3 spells CATSSGTGSNQPQHF. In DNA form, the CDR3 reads TGTGCCACCAGCAGCGGGACAGGGTCCAATCAGCCCCAGCATTTT.

The CDR3 region is CASSRGYSYNEQFF. CDR3 DNA: TGTGCCAGTAGTAGGGGCTACTCCTACAATGAGCAGTTCTTC. This chain links TRBV19 with TRBJ2-1; perhaps TRBD1 as D (5 bases). This CDR3 is built from 14 residues. Trimming took off 4 bases at V and 0 bases at J, with 7 bases between the two ends. CDR1 is LNHDA and CDR2 is SQIVND in the germline V gene (reference sequence).

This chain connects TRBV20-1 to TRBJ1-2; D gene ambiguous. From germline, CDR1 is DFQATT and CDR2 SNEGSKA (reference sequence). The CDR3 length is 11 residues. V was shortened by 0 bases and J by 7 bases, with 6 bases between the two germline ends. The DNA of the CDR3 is TGCAGTGCTAGAGACCGTGTTGGCTACACCTTC. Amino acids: CSARDRVGYTF.

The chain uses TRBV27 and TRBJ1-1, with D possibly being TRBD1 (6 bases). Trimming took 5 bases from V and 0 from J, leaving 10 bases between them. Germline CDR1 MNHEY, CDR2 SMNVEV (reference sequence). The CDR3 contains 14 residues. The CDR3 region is CASSARGMNTEAFF. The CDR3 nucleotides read TGTGCCAGCAGTGCCAGGGGAATGAACACTGAAGCTTTCTTT.

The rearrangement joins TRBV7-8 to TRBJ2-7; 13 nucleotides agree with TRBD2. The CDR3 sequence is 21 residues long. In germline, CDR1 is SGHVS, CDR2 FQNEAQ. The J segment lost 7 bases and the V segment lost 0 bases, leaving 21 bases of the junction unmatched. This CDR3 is CASSLATYTPGLAGSPREQYF. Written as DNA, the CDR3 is TGTGCCAGCAGCTTAGCCACCTACACCCCGGGACTAGCGGGGTCGCCACGGGAGCAGTACTTC.

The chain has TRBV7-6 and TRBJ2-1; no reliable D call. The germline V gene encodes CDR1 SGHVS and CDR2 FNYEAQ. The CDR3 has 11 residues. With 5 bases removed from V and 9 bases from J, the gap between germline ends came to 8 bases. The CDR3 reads CASSPASEQFF. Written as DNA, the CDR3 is TGTGCCAGCAGCCCAGCGAGTGAGCAGTTCTTC.

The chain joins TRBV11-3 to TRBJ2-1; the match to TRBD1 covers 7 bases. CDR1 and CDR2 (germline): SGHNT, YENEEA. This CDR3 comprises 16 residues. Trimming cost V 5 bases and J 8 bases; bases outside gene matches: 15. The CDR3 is CASSTTDRTGGDEQFF. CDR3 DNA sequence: TGTGCCAGCAGCACAACCGACCGGACAGGTGGGGATGAGCAGTTCTTC.

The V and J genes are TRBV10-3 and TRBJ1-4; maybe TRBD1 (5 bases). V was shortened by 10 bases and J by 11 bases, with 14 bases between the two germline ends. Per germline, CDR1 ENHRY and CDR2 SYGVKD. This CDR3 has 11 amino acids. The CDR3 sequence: CATSADSKLFF. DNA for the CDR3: TGTGCCACCTCAGCCGACAGTAAACTGTTTTTT.

The CDR3: CASSLPGTGDEKLFF. The CDR3 DNA reads as TGTGCCAGCAGCTTGCCGGGGACAGGGGATGAAAAACTGTTTTTT. The gene calls are TRBV5-6 and TRBJ1-4, with TRBD1 identical over 10 bases. V trimming: 1 base; J trimming: 6 bases; junction bases outside the gene matches: 3. Germline CDR1 and CDR2: SGHDT and YYEEEE. The CDR3 consists of 15 residues.